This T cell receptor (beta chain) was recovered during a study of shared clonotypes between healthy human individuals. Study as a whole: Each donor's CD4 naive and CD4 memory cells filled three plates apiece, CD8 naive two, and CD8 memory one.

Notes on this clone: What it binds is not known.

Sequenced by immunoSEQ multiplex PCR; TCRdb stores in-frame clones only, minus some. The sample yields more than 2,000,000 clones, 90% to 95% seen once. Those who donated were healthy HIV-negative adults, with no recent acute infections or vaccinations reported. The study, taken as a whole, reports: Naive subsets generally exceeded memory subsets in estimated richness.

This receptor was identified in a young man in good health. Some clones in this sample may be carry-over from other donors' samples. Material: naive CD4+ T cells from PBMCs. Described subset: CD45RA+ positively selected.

The DNA for the CDR3 is TGTGCCAGCAGCTTGCGGGGGCCCCGGGTGGCTGAAGCTTTCTTT. Its protein product is CASSLRGPRVAEAFF. V usage is TRBV5-4 and J usage is TRBJ1-1; possible D gene TRBD1, 6 bases. Trimming pared 1 base from V and 6 bases from J, leaving 16 bases between. Germline V gene sequence: CDR1 SGHNT, CDR2 YYREEE (reference sequence). The CDR3 is made up of 15 amino acids.